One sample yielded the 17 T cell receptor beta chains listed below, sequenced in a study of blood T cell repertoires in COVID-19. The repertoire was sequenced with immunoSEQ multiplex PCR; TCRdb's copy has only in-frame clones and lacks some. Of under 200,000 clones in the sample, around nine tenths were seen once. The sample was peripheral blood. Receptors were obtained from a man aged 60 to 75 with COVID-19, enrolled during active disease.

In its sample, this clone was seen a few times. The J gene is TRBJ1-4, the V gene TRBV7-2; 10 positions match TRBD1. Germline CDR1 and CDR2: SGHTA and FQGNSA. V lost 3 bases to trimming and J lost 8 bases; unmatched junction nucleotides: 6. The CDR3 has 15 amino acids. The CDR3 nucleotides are TGTGCCAGCAGCTTGGGGACAGGGGTAGGGGAAAAACTGTTTTTT. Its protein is CASSLGTGVGEKLFF.

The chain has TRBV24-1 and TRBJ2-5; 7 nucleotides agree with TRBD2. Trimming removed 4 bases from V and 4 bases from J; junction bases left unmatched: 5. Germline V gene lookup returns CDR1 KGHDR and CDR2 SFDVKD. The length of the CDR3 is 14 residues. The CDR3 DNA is TGTGCCACCAGTGACCCCGGGGGGTTAGAGACCCAGTACTTC. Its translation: CATSDPGGLETQYF.

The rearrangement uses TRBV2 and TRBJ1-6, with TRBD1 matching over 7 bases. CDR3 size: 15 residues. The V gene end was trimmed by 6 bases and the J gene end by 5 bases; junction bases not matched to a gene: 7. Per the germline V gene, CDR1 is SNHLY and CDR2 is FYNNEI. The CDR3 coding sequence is TGTGCCAGCAGGACAGGGAATCAGAATAATTCACCCCTCCACTTT. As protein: CASRTGNQNNSPLHF.

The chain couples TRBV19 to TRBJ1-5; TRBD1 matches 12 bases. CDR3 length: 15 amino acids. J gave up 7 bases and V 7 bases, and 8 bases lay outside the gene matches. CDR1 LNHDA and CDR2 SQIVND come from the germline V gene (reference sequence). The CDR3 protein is CASTGTGGIRQPQHF. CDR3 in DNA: TGTGCCAGTACTGGGACAGGGGGCATCCGGCAGCCCCAGCATTTT.

CDR3 region: CASRVGDQNGYTF. The CDR3, as DNA: TGCGCCAGCAGGGTAGGGGATCAGAATGGCTACACCTTC. V and J are TRBV5-1 and TRBJ1-2; the D gene is possibly TRBD1 (5 bases). The germline V gene has CDR1 SGHRS and CDR2 YFSETQ. The CDR3 is 13 residues long. Trimming removed 5 bases from V and 6 bases from J, with 14 bases in between.

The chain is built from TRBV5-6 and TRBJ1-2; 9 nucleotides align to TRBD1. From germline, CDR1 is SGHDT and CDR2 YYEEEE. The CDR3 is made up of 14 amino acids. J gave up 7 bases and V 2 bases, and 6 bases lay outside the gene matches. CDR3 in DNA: TGTGCCAGCAGCTTCCGGGACAGGGCCTCTGGCTACACCTTC. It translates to CASSFRDRASGYTF.

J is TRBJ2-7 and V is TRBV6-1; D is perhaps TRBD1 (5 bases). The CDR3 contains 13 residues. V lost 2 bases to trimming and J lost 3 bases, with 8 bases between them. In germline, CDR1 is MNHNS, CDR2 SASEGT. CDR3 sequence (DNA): TGTGCCAGCAGTGAAAGGGGTCACTACGAGCAGTACTTC. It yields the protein CASSERGHYEQYF.

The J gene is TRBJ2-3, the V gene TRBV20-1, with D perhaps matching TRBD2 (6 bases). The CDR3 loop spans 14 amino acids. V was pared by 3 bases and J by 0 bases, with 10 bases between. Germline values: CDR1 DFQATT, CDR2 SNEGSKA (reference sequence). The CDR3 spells CSASLAGSTDTQYF. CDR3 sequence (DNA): TGCAGTGCTAGTTTGGCGGGGAGCACAGATACGCAGTATTTT.

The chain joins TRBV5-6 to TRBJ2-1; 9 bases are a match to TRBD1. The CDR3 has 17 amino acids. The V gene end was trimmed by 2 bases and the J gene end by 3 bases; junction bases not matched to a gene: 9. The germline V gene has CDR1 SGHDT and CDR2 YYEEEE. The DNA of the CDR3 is TGTGCCAGCAGCTTCACCGGGACAGGGAGGTTCTACAATGAGCAGTTCTTC. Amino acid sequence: CASSFTGTGRFYNEQFF.

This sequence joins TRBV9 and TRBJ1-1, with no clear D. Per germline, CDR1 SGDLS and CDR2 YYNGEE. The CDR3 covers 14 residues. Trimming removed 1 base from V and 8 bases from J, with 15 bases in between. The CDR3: CASSVSQVPAEAFF. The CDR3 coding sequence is TGTGCCAGCAGCGTATCTCAGGTCCCCGCGGAAGCTTTCTTT.

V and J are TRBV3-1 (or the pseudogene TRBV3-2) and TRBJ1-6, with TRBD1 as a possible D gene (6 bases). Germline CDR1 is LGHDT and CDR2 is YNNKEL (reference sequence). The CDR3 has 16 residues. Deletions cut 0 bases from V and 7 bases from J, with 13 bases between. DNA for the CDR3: TGTGCCAGCAGCCAAGAACGCAGCAGGGGAAATTCACCCCTCCACTTT. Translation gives CASSQERSRGNSPLHF.

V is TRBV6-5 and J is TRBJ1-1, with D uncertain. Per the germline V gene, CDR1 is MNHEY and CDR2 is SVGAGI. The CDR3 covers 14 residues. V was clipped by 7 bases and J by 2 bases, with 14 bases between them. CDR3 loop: CASIGRLLNTEAFF. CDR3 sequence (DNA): TGTGCCAGCATCGGGAGGCTCCTAAACACTGAAGCTTTCTTT.

CDR3 nucleotides: TGTGCCAGCAGCTTAAACAGACAGGGACAGAAGTACACTGAAGCTTTCTTT. Translation gives CASSLNRQGQKYTEAFF. The rearrangement uses TRBV7-3 and TRBJ1-1, with 7 nucleotides matching TRBD1. Germline V gives CDR1 SGHTA, CDR2 FQGTGA. The V and J ends lost 1 base and 3 bases, in that order; junction bases with no gene match: 11. The length of the CDR3 is 17 residues.

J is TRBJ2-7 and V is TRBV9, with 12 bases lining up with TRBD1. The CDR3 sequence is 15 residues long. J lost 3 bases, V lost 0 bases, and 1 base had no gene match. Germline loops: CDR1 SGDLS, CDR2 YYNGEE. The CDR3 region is CASSVGDRGLYEQYF. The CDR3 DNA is TGTGCCAGCAGCGTAGGGGACAGGGGGCTCTACGAGCAGTACTTC.

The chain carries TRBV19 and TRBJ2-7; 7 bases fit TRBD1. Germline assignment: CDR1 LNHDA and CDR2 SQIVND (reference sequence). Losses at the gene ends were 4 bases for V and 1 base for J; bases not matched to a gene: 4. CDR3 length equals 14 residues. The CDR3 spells CASSTTGLSYEQYF. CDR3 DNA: TGTGCCAGTAGTACGACAGGGTTATCCTACGAGCAGTACTTC. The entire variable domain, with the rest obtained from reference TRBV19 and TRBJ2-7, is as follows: DGGITQSPKYLFRKEGQNVTLSCEQNLNHDAMYWYRQDPGQGLRLIYYSQIVNDFQKGDIAEGYSVSREKKESFPLTVTSAQKNPTAFYLCASSTTGLSYEQYFGPGTRLTVT.

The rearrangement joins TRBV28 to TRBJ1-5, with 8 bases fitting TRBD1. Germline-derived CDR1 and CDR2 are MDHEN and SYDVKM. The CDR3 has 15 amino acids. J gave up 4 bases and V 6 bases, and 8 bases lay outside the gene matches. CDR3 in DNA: TGTGCCAGCAGAACTCAGAGGACAGGGAATCAGCCCCAGCATTTT. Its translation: CASRTQRTGNQPQHF.

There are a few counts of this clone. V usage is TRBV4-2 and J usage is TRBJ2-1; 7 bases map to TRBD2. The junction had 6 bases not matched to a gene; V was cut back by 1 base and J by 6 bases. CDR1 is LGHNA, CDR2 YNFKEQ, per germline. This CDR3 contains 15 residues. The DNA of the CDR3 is TGTGCCAGCAGCCAAGTGTCTAGCGGCTCCAATGAGCAGTTCTTC. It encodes CASSQVSSGSNEQFF.